These 31 T cell receptor beta chains were sequenced from one sample in a study of blood T cells in healthy people across ages. The authors ran a second PCR of roughly 6 to 12 cycles using a sample-barcoded 5' primer and a J-beta primer mix. From the 5' RACE reads, TCRdb called clonotypes with MiXCR, one entry per CDR3 protein. Of over 1,300,000 distinct CDR3 sequences detected, approximately 59% appear once; the ten largest clones hold about 6.3%. The specimen sequenced was blood. These receptors were taken from a man aged 18 to 35 in good health.

In the case of this clonotype: A much larger clone differs by one base, so this may be a read error. The rearrangement joins TRBV4-2 to TRBJ2-6; TRBD2 might be the D (6 bases). Germline V gives CDR1 LGHNA, CDR2 YNFKEQ. There are 17 residues in the CDR3. The V and J ends lost 1 base and 7 bases respectively, with 17 bases between them. CDR3: CASSQGRTTSSANVLTF. CDR3 DNA sequence: TGTGCCAGCAGCCAAGGCAGGACCACTAGCAGCGCCAACGTCCTGACTTTC.

The rearrangement links TRBV25-1 to TRBJ1-2; 10 nucleotides line up with TRBD1. This CDR3 has 17 amino acids. Germline V gene sequence: CDR1 MGHDK, CDR2 SYGVNS. V dropped 2 bases and J dropped 0; count of bases not matched to a gene: 6. The CDR3 region has the DNA TGTGCCAGCAGTGAACTTGGACAGGGGGTCTCTAACTATGGCTACACCTTC. Protein sequence: CASSELGQGVSNYGYTF.

This clonotype showed up just a few times. The chain employs TRBV7-6 and TRBJ2-3, with D unresolved. The CDR3 sequence is 11 residues long. V was clipped by 10 bases and J by 3 bases, with 8 bases between them. Germline assignment: CDR1 SGHVS and CDR2 FNYEAQ. For the CDR3, the DNA is TGTGCCATCGGGCAGACAGATACGCAGTATTTT. This encodes CAIGQTDTQYF.

The chain combines TRBV3-1 with TRBJ1-2; D not certain. This CDR3 comprises 17 residues. Germline lookup yields CDR1 LGHDT and CDR2 YNNKEL (reference sequence). V shed 0 bases and J shed 3 bases, with 17 bases lying between them. Written as DNA, the CDR3 is TGTGCCAGCAGCCAAGATTCCATCCCCCAAGGGTACTATGGCTACACCTTC. This translates into CASSQDSIPQGYYGYTF.

The chain carries TRBV5-1 and TRBJ1-1; no clear D gene. V lost 7 bases and J 4 bases, leaving 17 bases between the germline ends. Germline V lookup: CDR1 SGHRS, CDR2 YFSETQ. The CDR3 loop spans 14 amino acids. The CDR3 spells CASAVGEVRTEAFF. CDR3 nucleotide sequence: TGCGCCAGCGCCGTAGGAGAGGTTCGCACTGAAGCTTTCTTT.

The chain uses TRBV7-9 and TRBJ1-2; TRBD1 aligns across 7 bases. In germline, CDR1 is SEHNR, CDR2 FQNEAQ (reference sequence). V trimming: 5 bases; J trimming: 5 bases; junction bases outside the gene matches: 14. CDR3 length: 16 residues. CDR3 DNA sequence: TGTGCCAGCAGCCCTCCCATACAGGGGCGCAGATATGGCTACACCTTC. Residues: CASSPPIQGRRYGYTF.

This clonotype was recorded only once. The CDR3 DNA reads as TGTGCCATCAGGTTAGCGGGGGGGAGCACAGATACGCAGTATTTT. This gives the protein CAIRLAGGSTDTQYF. The chain links TRBV10-3 to TRBJ2-3, with 11 bases aligning to TRBD2. This CDR3 is built from 15 residues. V gave up 6 bases and J gave up 0 bases; unmatched junction bases: 2. CDR1 and CDR2 (germline): ENHRY, SYGVKD.

This chain joins TRBV5-1 and TRBJ2-1; TRBD1 matches at 9 bases. The CDR3 is 15 residues long. After removal of 0 bases from V and 8 bases from J, the junction contained 6 bases not matched to a gene. Germline assignment: CDR1 SGHRS and CDR2 YFSETQ. As DNA, the CDR3 is TGCGCCAGCAGCTTGGTTGGACAGGGGATCGATGAGCAGTTCTTC. It encodes CASSLVGQGIDEQFF.

About this clonotype itself: This sequence may be a read error, since a much larger clone differs from it by one base. This chain joins TRBV3-1 and TRBJ2-5; a weak D match, TRBD2 (6 bases). Germline V CDR1 and CDR2: LGHDT, YNNKEL (reference sequence). This CDR3 is 15 amino acids long. This CDR3 is CACSQEPVGGETQYF. DNA for the CDR3: TGTGCCTGCAGCCAAGAGCCGGTTGGAGGGGAGACCCAGTACTTC.

The chain uses TRBV2 and TRBJ1-4, with D possibly being TRBD1 (6 bases). The germline V and J ends were trimmed by 7 bases and 3 bases, with 18 bases remaining between them. The CDR3 has 16 residues. CDR1 SNHLY and CDR2 FYNNEI come from the germline V gene. In DNA, the CDR3 is TGTGCCAGCAAAGGGACACTTGGGTCTGCTAATGAAAAACTGTTTTTT. Its translation: CASKGTLGSANEKLFF.

The chain employs TRBV4-1 and TRBJ2-1; D is perhaps TRBD2 (6 bases). The CDR3 runs to 14 residues. Trimming pared 4 bases from V and 8 bases from J, leaving 15 bases between. Germline-derived CDR1 and CDR2 are MGHRA and YSYEKL. The CDR3 DNA reads as TGCGCCAGCAGCCGAGCGGGCCCGATTGATGAGCAGTTCTTC. Translation: CASSRAGPIDEQFF.

This chain links TRBV30 with TRBJ1-1; D ambiguous. This CDR3 has 11 residues. V was shortened by 3 bases and J by 1 base, with 3 bases between the two germline ends. Germline loops: CDR1 GTSNPN, CDR2 SVGIG (reference sequence). CDR3 in amino acids: CAWRRNTEAFF. Here the CDR3 DNA reads TGTGCCTGGAGGCGGAACACTGAAGCTTTCTTT. The full variable domain, rest sourced from reference TRBV30 and TRBJ1-1, is SQTIHQWPATLVQPVGSPLSLECTVEGTSNPNLYWYRQAAGRGLQLLFYSVGIGQISSEVPQNLSASRPQDRQFILSSKKLLLSDSGFYLCAWRRNTEAFFGQGTRLTVV.

The V call is TRBV10-1, the J call TRBJ2-7; possibly TRBD1 or TRBD2 for D (5 bases each). V shed 0 bases and J shed 8 bases, with 17 bases lying between them. CDR1 WNHNN and CDR2 SYGVQD come from the germline V gene (reference sequence). The CDR3 is 15 amino acids. This CDR3 reads CASSESGRDRLKQYF. In DNA form, the CDR3 reads TGCGCCAGCAGTGAGTCTGGCAGGGATCGACTAAAGCAGTACTTC.

This clonotype has only one observation. V usage is TRBV11-2 and J usage is TRBJ2-7; TRBD2 might be the D (6 bases). The J call is in doubt because the DNA end fits TRBJ2-5 better. The CDR3 totals 15 residues. Germline CDR1 and CDR2: SGHAT and FQNNGV. CDR3 sequence (DNA): TGTGCCAGCCGCCAGCCGGGGAGGTCGGGAGAGACCCAGTACTTC. Its translation: CASRQPGRSGETQYF.

This clonotype was detected only once. The CDR3 DNA sequence: TGTGCCAGCAGCCCAATATGGAGACCTGAGCAGTTCTTC. Amino acid sequence: CASSPIWRPEQFF. The chain has TRBV11-2 and TRBJ2-1; D remains ambiguous. V dropped 5 bases and J dropped 9 bases, with 14 bases sitting between them. The CDR3 is made up of 13 amino acids. CDR1 SGHAT and CDR2 FQNNGV come from the germline V gene.

This rearrangement joins TRBV13 to TRBJ2-5; perhaps TRBD1 as D (5 bases). This CDR3 has 14 amino acids. Trimming left V 3 bases short and J 3 bases short, with 11 bases between. Germline V gene data show CDR1 as PRHDT and CDR2 as FYEKMQ (reference sequence). CDR3 sequence: CASSFPPREETQYF. CDR3 sequence (DNA): TGTGCCAGCAGCTTTCCCCCCAGGGAAGAGACCCAGTACTTC.

The chain carries TRBV7-2 and TRBJ2-5; TRBD2 is a possible D gene (6 bases). Germline CDR1 SGHTA, CDR2 FQGNSA. The V and J ends lost 1 base and 4 bases respectively, with 13 bases between them. The CDR3 has 15 residues. Here the CDR3 DNA reads TGTGCCAGCAGCTTAGGGACTATCTTTGCAGAGACCCAGTACTTC. Its translation: CASSLGTIFAETQYF.

This chain links TRBV6-2 or TRBV6-3 with TRBJ2-4, with a weak D call TRBD1 (5 bases). The J call is doubtful: the DNA matches TRBJ2-7 better. The CDR3 has 14 amino acids. CDR1 and CDR2 (germline): MNHEY, SVGEGT. The DNA for the CDR3 is TGTGCCAGCAGTTACGCAGGGAATACCTACGAGCAGTACTTC. As protein: CASSYAGNTYEQYF.

The V gene is TRBV4-1, the J gene TRBJ2-3, with 12 bases fitting TRBD2. The CDR3 loop spans 18 amino acids. In germline, CDR1 is MGHRA, CDR2 YSYEKL. The ends lost 0 bases at V and 4 bases at J; junction bases unmatched: 8. CDR3 loop: CASSQEPPLAGGPDTQYF. CDR3 nucleotide sequence: TGCGCCAGCAGCCAAGAACCGCCCCTAGCGGGGGGGCCAGATACGCAGTATTTT.

The V call is TRBV5-1, the J call TRBJ2-2, with 10 bases fitting TRBD1. CDR1 is SGHRS, CDR2 YFSETQ, per germline. V lost 6 bases and J lost 3; bases outside the gene matches: 2. The CDR3 sequence is 14 residues long. The CDR3 nucleotides are TGCGCCAGCACCGGGACAGGGGACACCGGGGAGCTGTTTTTT. Translated, it gives CASTGTGDTGELFF.

This clonotype turned up a few times. The chain has TRBV24-1 and TRBJ2-1; D remains unclear. Germline CDR1 and CDR2: KGHDR and SFDVKD. This CDR3 comprises 14 residues. The CDR3 DNA is TGTGCTACCCGATCGGGCAGCTCCTACAATGAGCAGTTCTTC. Protein product: CATRSGSSYNEQFF.

This clonotype was counted a few times. V usage is TRBV7-2 and J usage is TRBJ2-6; D remains ambiguous. Germline CDR1 reads SGHTA; CDR2 reads FQGNSA. This CDR3 is built from 17 residues. V lost 4 bases, J lost 2 bases, and 15 bases lay in between. CDR3 nucleotides: TGTGCCAGCAGCTCTTTCCTGGACCTTACTGGGGCCAACGTCCTGACTTTC. Its protein is CASSSFLDLTGANVLTF.

This clonotype was seen a handful of times. The chain combines TRBV5-1 with TRBJ1-2; D may be TRBD1 (6 bases). The CDR3 spans 18 residues. Germline lookup yields CDR1 SGHRS and CDR2 YFSETQ. Deletions cut 0 bases from V and 5 bases from J, with 23 bases between. The CDR3 DNA is TGCGCCAGCAGCTTGGGAAAGTTAAACAGGGATCTGGAGTATGGCTACACCTTC. Protein product: CASSLGKLNRDLEYGYTF.

The chain links TRBV6-5 to TRBJ2-5; possibly TRBD2 for D (7 bases). Germline V gene lookup returns CDR1 MNHEY and CDR2 SVGAGI. The CDR3 runs to 18 residues. Trimming removed 2 bases at V and 0 bases at J, with 19 bases between. CDR3: CASSYSLNAGAYQETQYF. The CDR3 DNA sequence: TGTGCCAGCAGTTACAGCCTTAATGCGGGGGCGTACCAAGAGACCCAGTACTTC.

This clonotype has only a few counts. V is TRBV25-1 and J is TRBJ2-5, with D maybe TRBD1 (6 bases). CDR1 is MGHDK and CDR2 is SYGVNS in the germline V gene. Trimming removed 4 bases at V and 6 bases at J, with 21 bases between. The CDR3 is 16 amino acids. The CDR3 sequence: CASSADSGWGLKTQYF. The DNA of the CDR3 is TGTGCCAGCAGTGCTGACAGTGGATGGGGGCTGAAGACCCAGTACTTC.

The genes are TRBV4-2 and TRBJ2-1; 10 bases fit TRBD2. J lost 8 bases, V lost 7 bases, and 17 bases had no gene match. This CDR3 contains 17 residues. Germline CDR1 and CDR2: LGHNA and YNFKEQ. The CDR3 DNA sequence: TGTGCCAGCAACCCTTCAGGAAGCGGGGGGGCCGCCGATGAGCAGTTCTTC. This codes for CASNPSGSGGAADEQFF.

The J gene is TRBJ2-7, the V gene TRBV27; possibly TRBD1 for D (6 bases). CDR1 and CDR2 (germline): MNHEY, SMNVEV (reference sequence). The CDR3 runs to 15 residues. Trimming stripped 5 bases from V and 2 bases from J, with 16 bases between. The CDR3 protein is CASSIQGRRTYEQYF. In nucleotides, the CDR3 is TGTGCCAGCAGTATACAGGGTAGACGGACCTACGAGCAGTACTTC.

The chain has TRBV6-5 and TRBJ1-6; maybe TRBD1 (5 bases). The CDR3 loop spans 14 amino acids. V was cut by 6 bases and J by 8 bases, with 14 bases left in between. Germline lookup yields CDR1 MNHEY and CDR2 SVGAGI. CDR3 residues: CASRIYMGHSPLHF. CDR3 DNA sequence: TGTGCCAGCAGGATATACATGGGGCATTCACCCCTCCACTTT.

This chain links TRBV4-1 with TRBJ2-2; the match to TRBD1 covers 7 bases. The CDR3 has 15 residues. Germline lookup yields CDR1 MGHRA and CDR2 YSYEKL. Unmatched junction bases numbered 10, after V lost 6 bases and J lost 6 bases. The CDR3: CASSQDRIESGELFF. The DNA for the CDR3 is TGCGCCAGCAGTCAGGACAGGATCGAGTCCGGGGAGCTGTTTTTT.

This clonotype appeared a few times. J is TRBJ1-4 and V is TRBV6-2 or TRBV6-3, with TRBD1 matching 7 bases. The V gene end was trimmed by 7 bases and the J gene end by 5 bases; junction bases not matched to a gene: 10. The germline gives CDR1 MNHEY, CDR2 SVGEGT. The CDR3 sequence is 15 residues long. The chain's CDR3 is CASTPGQAPNEKLFF. The CDR3 DNA reads as TGTGCCAGCACCCCCGGACAGGCTCCAAATGAAAAACTGTTTTTT.

This clonotype appeared a few times. The genes are TRBV6-5 and TRBJ2-7; D is ambiguous. Per the germline V gene, CDR1 is MNHEY and CDR2 is SVGAGI. The CDR3 totals 14 residues. The V and J ends lost 3 bases and 6 bases respectively, with 15 bases between them. As DNA, the CDR3 is TGTGCCAGCAGTTATAGGGTGGAAGATTCCGAGCAGTACTTC. It encodes CASSYRVEDSEQYF.